Listed here are 16 T cell receptor beta chains from one sample, sequenced in a study of blood T cell repertoires in COVID-19. Assay: immunoSEQ multiplex PCR; the TCRdb copy retains only in-frame clones and omits some. The sample shows about 140,000 clones, about 86% of them seen only once. The sequenced sample was peripheral blood. Receptors originate from a woman aged 60-70 years with acute or convalescent COVID-19.

Regarding this clone: It is unclear where the CDR3 begins or ends on the DNA, so no DNA is shown, and the CDR3 is as TCRdb lists it. J is TRBJ2-3 and V is TRBV21-1; the D call TRBD1 from the table was never checked on the DNA. TRBV21-1 is tagged as a pseudogene. 16 amino acids form the CDR3, both terminal residues included. The CDR3 here is CARRYSCRGSTDTQYF.

V and J are TRBV10-3 and TRBJ2-1, with 8 bases aligning to TRBD2. Losses at the gene ends were 10 bases for V and 1 base for J; bases not matched to a gene: 9. CDR3 length equals 15 residues. CDR1 is ENHRY, CDR2 SYGVKD, per germline. Here the CDR3 reads CATTGGAGSYNEQFF. The CDR3 bases are TGTGCCACCACCGGGGGGGCGGGTTCCTACAATGAGCAGTTCTTC.

V gene TRBV29-1 combines with J gene TRBJ2-2, with 7 bases lining up with TRBD2. This CDR3 has 16 amino acids. Looked up from germline, CDR1 is SQVTM and CDR2 is ANQGSEA. V gave up 0 bases and J gave up 4 bases; unmatched junction bases: 8. CDR3 sequence (DNA): TGCAGCGTTGAAGATCAGGGCGGGAGTGGCACCGGGGAGCTGTTTTTT. Amino acid sequence: CSVEDQGGSGTGELFF.

The V and J genes are TRBV6-1 and TRBJ1-2; TRBD1 aligns across 8 bases. The germline V gene has CDR1 MNHNS and CDR2 SASEGT. The V and J ends lost 2 bases and 13 bases, in that order; junction bases with no gene match: 9. This CDR3 is built from 13 residues. The CDR3 reads CASSERQGFEGTF. The CDR3 nucleotides are TGTGCCAGCAGTGAACGACAGGGGTTTGAGGGCACCTTC.

The chain carries TRBV7-9 and TRBJ2-7; 11 nucleotides line up with TRBD1. V shed 1 base and J 5 bases; nucleotides not matched to a gene: 7. This CDR3 is 16 amino acids long. In germline, CDR1 is SEHNR, CDR2 FQNEAQ (reference sequence). The CDR3 spells CASSLDGTGGNDEQYF. The CDR3, as DNA: TGTGCCAGCAGCTTAGATGGGACAGGGGGAAATGACGAGCAGTACTTC.

The V gene is TRBV6-6, the J gene TRBJ1-1, with D unresolved. This CDR3 comprises 13 residues. Germline CDR1 MNHNY, CDR2 SVGAGI (reference sequence). V shed 5 bases and J shed 2 bases, with 9 bases lying between them. The CDR3 is CASSRTLNTEAFF. CDR3 DNA sequence: TGTGCCAGCAGTCGCACACTAAACACTGAAGCTTTCTTT.

CDR3 DNA sequence: TGTGCCAGTAGCTCTAATCCCGTCTCTGGAAACACCATATATTTT. This translates into CASSSNPVSGNTIYF. The V gene is TRBV19, the J gene TRBJ1-3; no clear D gene. Germline V gene data show CDR1 as LNHDA and CDR2 as SQIVND (reference sequence). This CDR3 is built from 15 residues. V was trimmed by 6 bases and J by 0 bases, leaving 12 bases between them.

J is TRBJ2-5 and V is TRBV6-6; TRBD2 matches 8 bases. In germline, CDR1 is MNHNY, CDR2 SVGAGI (reference sequence). This CDR3 has 16 amino acids. With 3 bases clipped from V and 5 bases from J, the junction kept 11 bases outside the gene matches. This chain's CDR3 is CASSYKAGAIGETQYF. For the CDR3, the DNA is TGTGCCAGCAGTTATAAAGCGGGAGCGATCGGGGAGACCCAGTACTTC.

This chain connects TRBV7-3 to TRBJ2-5; TRBD2 agrees at 12 bases. CDR1 and CDR2 from the germline V gene are SGHTA and FQGTGA. The CDR3 has 17 amino acids. Trimming took 4 bases from V and 5 from J; bases not matched to a gene: 11. CDR3 in DNA: TGTGCCAGCAGCTCCCACACAATGCTAGCGGGAGGGGAGACCCAGTACTTC. This gives the protein CASSSHTMLAGGETQYF. The full variable domain, its missing parts supplied by reference TRBV7-3 and TRBJ2-5, is GAGVSQTPSNKVTEKGKYVELRCDPISGHTALYWYRQSLGQGPEFLIYFQGTGAADDSGLPNDRFFAVRPEGSVSTLKIQRTERGDSAVYLCASSSHTMLAGGETQYFGPGTRLLVL.

The chain recombines TRBV28 with TRBJ1-2, with 8 bases identical to TRBD1. V dropped 8 bases and J dropped 8; count of bases not matched to a gene: 13. The CDR3 runs 14 residues. Germline V gene lookup returns CDR1 MDHEN and CDR2 SYDVKM. CDR3 bases: TGTGCCAGCCAGACCGGGACAGGAGTTCGGGGCTACACCTTC. Amino acid sequence: CASQTGTGVRGYTF.

J is TRBJ1-3 and V is TRBV28, with 7 bases matching TRBD1. Losses at the gene ends were 4 bases for V and 1 base for J; bases not matched to a gene: 4. The CDR3 is 15 residues long. Germline V gene data show CDR1 as MDHEN and CDR2 as SYDVKM. The CDR3 bases are TGTGCCAGCAGTTCCTGGACAGGATCTGGAAACACCATATATTTT. This translates into CASSSWTGSGNTIYF.

The chain uses TRBV5-1 and TRBJ2-7; 9 bases agree with TRBD2. CDR1 SGHRS and CDR2 YFSETQ come from the germline V gene. CDR3 length equals 16 residues. V gave up 5 bases and J gave up 7 bases; unmatched junction bases: 16. Here the CDR3 DNA reads TGCGCCAGCAGTCGAAACCCGGGACTAGCCCGAGGGGAGCAGTACTTC. As protein: CASSRNPGLARGEQYF.

The genes are TRBV5-4 and TRBJ1-2; the D gene is possibly TRBD1 (5 bases). The germline gives CDR1 SGHNT, CDR2 YYREEE (reference sequence). CDR3 size: 14 residues. V gave up 1 base and J gave up 5 bases, with 12 bases separating them. The CDR3 sequence: CASSLPGGGYGYTF. CDR3 nucleotides: TGTGCCAGCAGCTTGCCGGGGGGAGGTTATGGCTACACCTTC. Variable domain in full (rest from reference TRBV5-4 and TRBJ1-2): ETGVTQSPTHLIKTRGQQVTLRCSSQSGHNTVSWYQQALGQGPQFIFQYYREEENGRGNFPPRFSGLQFPNYSSELNVNALELDDSALYLCASSLPGGGYGYTFGSGTRLTVV.

V gene TRBV7-9 combines with J gene TRBJ1-6; a weak D match, TRBD1 (5 bases). Germline CDR1 SEHNR, CDR2 FQNEAQ (reference sequence). This CDR3 contains 16 residues. V gave up 1 base and J gave up 7 bases, with 14 bases separating them. CDR3 in amino acids: CASSLVGGRINSPLHF. The CDR3 DNA sequence: TGTGCCAGCAGCTTAGTGGGGGGACGGATCAATTCACCCCTCCACTTT.

The chain couples TRBV7-9 to TRBJ1-5; TRBD1 is a possible D gene (6 bases). The CDR3 loop spans 18 amino acids. The V end lost 2 bases, the J end lost 0 bases, and 17 bases lay between the germline ends. Germline CDR1 reads SEHNR; CDR2 reads FQNEAQ (reference sequence). The CDR3 DNA reads TGTGCCAGCAGCTTATATAACAGGGCAAATTATAGCAATCAGCCCCAGCATTTT. Protein: CASSLYNRANYSNQPQHF.

This clone was found a few times. The chain has TRBV6-1 and TRBJ2-7; TRBD1 is a possible D gene (6 bases). Trimming stripped 0 bases from V and 3 bases from J, with 12 bases between. Germline V gene lookup returns CDR1 MNHNS and CDR2 SASEGT. The CDR3 has 15 residues. CDR3 amino acids: CASSEAVRGGYEQYF. CDR3 bases: TGTGCCAGCAGTGAAGCGGTTCGAGGGGGCTACGAGCAGTACTTC.